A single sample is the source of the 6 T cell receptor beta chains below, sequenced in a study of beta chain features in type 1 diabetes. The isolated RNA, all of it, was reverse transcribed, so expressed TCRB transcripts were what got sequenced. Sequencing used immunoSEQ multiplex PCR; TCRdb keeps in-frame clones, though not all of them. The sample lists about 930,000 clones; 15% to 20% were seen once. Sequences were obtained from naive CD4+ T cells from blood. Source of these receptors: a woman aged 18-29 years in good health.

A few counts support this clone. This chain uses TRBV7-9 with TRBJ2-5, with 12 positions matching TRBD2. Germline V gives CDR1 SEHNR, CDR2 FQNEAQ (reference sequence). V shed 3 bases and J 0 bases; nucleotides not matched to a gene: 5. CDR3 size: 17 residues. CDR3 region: CASSFVASGRDQETQYF. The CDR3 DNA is TGTGCCAGCAGCTTTGTGGCTAGCGGGAGGGACCAAGAGACCCAGTACTTC.

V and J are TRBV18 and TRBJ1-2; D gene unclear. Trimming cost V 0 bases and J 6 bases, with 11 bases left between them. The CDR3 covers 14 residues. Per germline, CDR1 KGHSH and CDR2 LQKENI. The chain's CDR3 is CASSPPGGSDGYTF. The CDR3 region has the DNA TGTGCCAGCTCACCACCTGGAGGGTCAGATGGCTACACCTTC.

The CDR3, as DNA: TGTGCCAGCTCACCACGGGGCGGGAGGTTTGAGCAGTTCTTC. This translates into CASSPRGGRFEQFF. The V gene is TRBV18, the J gene TRBJ2-1; the match to TRBD2 covers 8 bases. The J segment lost 9 bases and the V segment lost 1 base, leaving 5 bases of the junction unmatched. Per germline, CDR1 KGHSH and CDR2 LQKENI. This CDR3 region has 14 residues.

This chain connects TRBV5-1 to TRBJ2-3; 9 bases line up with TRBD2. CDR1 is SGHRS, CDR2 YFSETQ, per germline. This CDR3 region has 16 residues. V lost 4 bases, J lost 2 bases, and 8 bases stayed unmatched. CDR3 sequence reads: CASSPWAGGPTDTQYF. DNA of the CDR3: TGCGCCAGCAGCCCTTGGGCGGGAGGGCCCACAGATACGCAGTATTTT. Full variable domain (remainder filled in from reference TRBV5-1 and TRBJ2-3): KAGVTQTPRYLIKTRGQQVTLSCSPISGHRSVSWYQQTPGQGLQFLFEYFSETQRNKGNFPGRFSGRQFSNSRSEMNVSTLELGDSALYLCASSPWAGGPTDTQYFGPGTRLTVL.

CDR3 protein: CASSPASGSLGYNEQFF. CDR3 nucleotides: TGTGCCAGCAGCCCCGCGAGTGGGTCCCTGGGCTACAATGAGCAGTTCTTC. The chain carries TRBV7-2 and TRBJ2-1, with D hard to call. With 5 bases removed from V and 3 bases from J, the gap between germline ends came to 20 bases. The CDR3 has 17 amino acids. The germline V gene encodes CDR1 SGHTA and CDR2 FQGNSA.

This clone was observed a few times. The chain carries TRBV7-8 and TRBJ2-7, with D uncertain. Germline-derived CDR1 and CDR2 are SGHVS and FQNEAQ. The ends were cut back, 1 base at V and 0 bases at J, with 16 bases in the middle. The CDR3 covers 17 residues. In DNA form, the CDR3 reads TGTGCCAGCAGCTTAGTCGTGGTGGCTCATACCTCCTACGAGCAGTACTTC. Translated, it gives CASSLVVVAHTSYEQYF.